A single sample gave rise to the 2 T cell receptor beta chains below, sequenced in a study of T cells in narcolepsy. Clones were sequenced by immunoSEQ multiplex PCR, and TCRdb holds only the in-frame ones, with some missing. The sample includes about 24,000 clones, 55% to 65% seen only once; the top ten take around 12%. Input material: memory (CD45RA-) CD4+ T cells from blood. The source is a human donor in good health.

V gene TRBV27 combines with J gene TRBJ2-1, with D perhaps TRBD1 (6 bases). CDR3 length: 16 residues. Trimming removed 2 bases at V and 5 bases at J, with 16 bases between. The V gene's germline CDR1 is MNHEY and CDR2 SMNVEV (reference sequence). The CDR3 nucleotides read TGTGCCAGCAGTTTAGGGGGCGAGGGCCGGGACAATGAGCAGTTCTTC. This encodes CASSLGGEGRDNEQFF.

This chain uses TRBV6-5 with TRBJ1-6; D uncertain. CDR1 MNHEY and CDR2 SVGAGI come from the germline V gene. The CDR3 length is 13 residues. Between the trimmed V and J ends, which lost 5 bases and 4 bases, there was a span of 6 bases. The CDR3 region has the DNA TGTGCCAGCAGTGACGGTTATAATTCACCCCTCCACTTT. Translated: CASSDGYNSPLHF.